One sample yielded the 20 T cell receptor beta chains listed below, sequenced in a study of graft-versus-host responses after intestinal transplantation. TCRdb keeps only in-frame clones here, not all; method: immunoSEQ multiplex PCR. The repertoire consists of nearly 30,000 clones, with around 83% occurring once and the leading ten covering roughly 3.2%. Processing of graft tissue released intraepithelial and lamina propria lymphocytes. The material was ileum tissue, obtained 98 days after intestinal transplantation. The receptors were sampled from a human patient who received an intestinal transplant, so some T cells may come from the graft donor.

V usage is TRBV7-2 and J usage is TRBJ2-7; a possible D gene is TRBD2 (5 bases). Looked up from germline, CDR1 is SGHTA and CDR2 is FQGNSA. Trimming removed 0 bases at V and 4 bases at J, with 10 bases between. This CDR3 comprises 14 residues. The CDR3 spells CASSLARLTYEQYF. The CDR3 DNA sequence: TGTGCCAGCAGCTTAGCAAGACTAACTTACGAGCAGTACTTC.

The table lists this clone with a count of one. This chain connects TRBV4-2 to TRBJ2-2, with D perhaps given as TRBD1 or TRBD2 (5 bases each). The CDR3 sequence is 16 residues long. Per germline, CDR1 LGHNA and CDR2 YNFKEQ. Trimming stripped 0 bases from V and 6 bases from J, with 14 bases between. CDR3 nucleotides: TGTGCCAGCAGCCAAGAACCGGACCGGGGCGCCGGGGAGCTGTTTTTT. Amino acid sequence: CASSQEPDRGAGELFF.

This chain links TRBV29-1 with TRBJ1-1; TRBD1 might be the D (5 bases). Trimming left V 7 bases short and J 6 bases short, with 15 bases between. The CDR3 contains 12 residues. CDR1 and CDR2 (germline): SQVTM, ANQGSEA. CDR3 loop: CSGLDTGAEAFF. For the CDR3, the DNA is TGCAGCGGGCTGGACACCGGCGCTGAAGCTTTCTTT. The entire variable domain, with the rest obtained from reference TRBV29-1 and TRBJ1-1, is as follows: SAVISQKPSRDICQRGTSLTIQCQVDSQVTMMFWYRQQPGQSLTLIATANQGSEATYESGFVIDKFPISRPNLTFSTLTVSNMSPEDSSIYLCSGLDTGAEAFFGQGTRLTVV.

The chain uses TRBV29-1 and TRBJ1-1; the D gene is possibly TRBD1 (5 bases). There are 15 residues in the CDR3. Trimming took off 4 bases at V and 0 bases at J, with 15 bases between the two ends. Per the germline V gene, CDR1 is SQVTM and CDR2 is ANQGSEA. The CDR3 sequence is CSVVGARGMNTEAFF. The CDR3 nucleotides are TGCAGCGTTGTAGGGGCGCGCGGCATGAACACTGAAGCTTTCTTT.

This clone is a singleton in its sample. Here the CDR3 reads CASSDQGPRRDTIYF. CDR3 coding DNA: TGTGCCAGCAGTGACCAGGGGCCGCGTCGGGACACCATATATTTT. The chain combines TRBV2 with TRBJ1-3; tentatively, D is TRBD1 (6 bases). Trimming cost V 3 bases and J 8 bases, with 17 bases left between them. The CDR3 has 15 amino acids. Germline loops: CDR1 SNHLY, CDR2 FYNNEI.

This chain connects TRBV2 to TRBJ1-5, with D unclear. The CDR3 extends over 14 amino acids. With 4 bases removed from V and 4 bases from J, the gap between germline ends came to 11 bases. Germline values: CDR1 SNHLY, CDR2 FYNNEI. CDR3 bases: TGTGCCAGCAGTGTAACAGACCCGAATCAGCCCCAGCATTTT. Translated: CASSVTDPNQPQHF.

A few counts support this clone. This rearrangement joins TRBV9 to TRBJ1-3; D gene unclear. This CDR3 contains 16 residues. V lost 4 bases to trimming and J lost 4 bases, with 18 bases between them. Germline V gives CDR1 SGDLS, CDR2 YYNGEE. The CDR3 loop reads CASSYRAGVGGNTIYF. The CDR3 bases are TGTGCCAGCAGCTACCGAGCTGGGGTTGGAGGAAACACCATATATTTT.

The J gene is TRBJ1-2, the V gene TRBV2; D unresolved. Between the trimmed V and J ends, which lost 11 bases and 3 bases, there was a span of 16 bases. The CDR3 has 13 amino acids. Germline V gene lookup returns CDR1 SNHLY and CDR2 FYNNEI. CDR3 bases: TGTGCCTGCACTCCATTTGGCGACTATGGCTACACCTTC. Translated, it gives CACTPFGDYGYTF.

The chain uses TRBV6-1 and TRBJ2-2, with 8 bases lining up with TRBD2. CDR1 is MNHNS and CDR2 is SASEGT in the germline V gene. J gave up 0 bases and V 7 bases, and 4 bases lay outside the gene matches. The CDR3 runs 15 residues. CDR3 nucleotides: TGTGCCAGCATCTTACTAGCGGCGAACACCGGGGAGCTGTTTTTT. Translation gives CASILLAANTGELFF.

By share, this clone ranks as medium-sized. The CDR3 DNA reads TGTGCCAGCAGTTTAGGCGGGGGGACCTACAATGAGCAGTTCTTC. It codes for CASSLGGGTYNEQFF. The chain combines TRBV28 with TRBJ2-1; 8 bases agree with TRBD2. Germline V CDR1 and CDR2: MDHEN, SYDVKM. The junction had 2 bases not matched to a gene; V was cut back by 2 bases and J by 2 bases. This CDR3 spans 15 amino acids. The full variable domain, in which reference TRBV28 and TRBJ2-1 provide the parts outside the CDR3, is DVKVTQSSRYLVKRTGEKVFLECVQDMDHENMFWYRQDPGLGLRLIYFSYDVKMKEKGDIPEGYSVSREKKERFSLILESASTNQTSMYLCASSLGGGTYNEQFFGPGTRLTVL.

This chain uses TRBV5-1 with TRBJ2-7; a weak D match, TRBD1 (6 bases). This CDR3 region has 15 residues. Trimming removed 0 bases from V and 6 bases from J, with 16 bases in between. CDR1 is SGHRS and CDR2 is YFSETQ in the germline V gene. The CDR3 nucleotides read TGCGCCAGCAGCTTGGAGTGGGGGCTGCGAGGCGAGCAGTACTTC. Protein product: CASSLEWGLRGEQYF.

The chain uses TRBV7-3 and TRBJ1-1; 7 bases are shared with TRBD1. The V gene end was trimmed by 2 bases and the J gene end by 1 base; junction bases not matched to a gene: 4. The CDR3 loop spans 15 amino acids. Per germline, CDR1 SGHTA and CDR2 FQGTGA. As DNA, the CDR3 is TGTGCCAGCAGCTTACGGACAGGCGAGAACACTGAAGCTTTCTTT. This codes for CASSLRTGENTEAFF.

This clone came up a few times. The chain links TRBV4-1 to TRBJ2-7, with 11 bases matching TRBD2. CDR1 is MGHRA, CDR2 YSYEKL, per germline. V was clipped by 2 bases and J by 0 bases; unmatched bases: 12. The CDR3 is 19 amino acids. CDR3 DNA: TGCGCCAGCAGCCAACGCATCCCTAGCGGGGGGCTGCCCTCCTACGAGCAGTACTTC. This gives the protein CASSQRIPSGGLPSYEQYF.

This clone has just one count. The J gene is TRBJ1-5, the V gene TRBV2, with TRBD1 matching over 7 bases. After removal of 4 bases from V and 4 bases from J, the junction contained 7 bases not matched to a gene. This CDR3 is built from 15 residues. Per germline, CDR1 SNHLY and CDR2 FYNNEI. CDR3 DNA: TGTGCCAGCAGTGGGGACAGAAGAAGGAATCAGCCCCAGCATTTT. Translation gives CASSGDRRRNQPQHF.

V and J are TRBV7-2 and TRBJ1-3; D remains unclear. The CDR3 extends over 16 amino acids. Germline CDR1 SGHTA, CDR2 FQGNSA. Trimming took 5 bases from V and 0 from J, leaving 14 bases between them. The CDR3 nucleotides are TGTGCCAGCAGCGCCCGCGACCGCTACTCTGGAAACACCATATATTTT. Its protein is CASSARDRYSGNTIYF. The complete variable domain, with remaining parts taken from reference TRBV7-2 and TRBJ1-3, reads GAGVSQSPSNKVTEKGKDVELRCDPISGHTALYWYRQSLGQGLEFLIYFQGNSAPDKSGLPSDRFSAERTGGSVSTLTIQRTQQEDSAVYLCASSARDRYSGNTIYFGEGSWLTVV.

The chain carries TRBV7-6 and TRBJ2-7; 8 positions agree with TRBD1. The length of the CDR3 is 16 residues. After removal of 5 bases from V and 3 bases from J, the junction contained 12 bases not matched to a gene. Germline loops: CDR1 SGHVS, CDR2 FNYEAQ. The CDR3 protein is CASSPGAVRGHYEQYF. CDR3 nucleotides: TGTGCCAGCAGCCCGGGGGCGGTCAGGGGGCACTACGAGCAGTACTTC. Combining the CDR3 with reference TRBV7-6 and TRBJ2-7 gives the whole variable domain GAGVSQSPRYKVTKRGQDVALRCDPISGHVSLYWYRQALGQGPEFLTYFNYEAQQDKSGLPNDRFSAERPEGSISTLTIQRTEQRDSAMYRCASSPGAVRGHYEQYFGPGTRLTVT.

V gene TRBV19 combines with J gene TRBJ2-1; 8 bases are a match to TRBD1. Trimming cost V 7 bases and J 5 bases; bases outside gene matches: 13. This CDR3 has 16 amino acids. Germline-derived CDR1 and CDR2 are LNHDA and SQIVND (reference sequence). The CDR3 loop reads CASTDRGWSADNEQFF. The CDR3 DNA is TGTGCCAGTACTGACAGGGGTTGGTCAGCCGACAATGAGCAGTTCTTC.

J is TRBJ1-3 and V is TRBV29-1; the D is unclear. V was trimmed by 7 bases and J by 3 bases, leaving 16 bases between them. The CDR3 contains 14 residues. Germline lookup yields CDR1 SQVTM and CDR2 ANQGSEA. The CDR3: CSALKPGGGNTIYF. Here the CDR3 DNA reads TGCAGCGCCCTAAAACCAGGAGGTGGAAACACCATATATTTT. Supplemented by reference TRBV29-1 and TRBJ1-3, the full variable domain reads SAVISQKPSRDICQRGTSLTIQCQVDSQVTMMFWYRQQPGQSLTLIATANQGSEATYESGFVIDKFPISRPNLTFSTLTVSNMSPEDSSIYLCSALKPGGGNTIYFGEGSWLTVV.

The V call is TRBV7-9, the J call TRBJ1-2; maybe TRBD1 (6 bases). CDR3 size: 17 residues. V was clipped by 5 bases and J by 3 bases, with 22 bases between them. Germline V gives CDR1 SEHNR, CDR2 FQNEAQ (reference sequence). The CDR3 DNA reads as TGTGCCAGCAGCCCAACGAACAAGGGGGGGGGCTACTATGGCTACACCTTC. It encodes CASSPTNKGGGYYGYTF.

The chain is built from TRBV2 and TRBJ1-5; D not resolved. Germline V gene lookup returns CDR1 SNHLY and CDR2 FYNNEI. This CDR3 is built from 13 residues. The germline V and J ends were trimmed by 6 bases and 7 bases, with 13 bases remaining between them. The CDR3: CASRSRQGQPQHF. The CDR3 region has the DNA TGTGCCAGCAGGTCCAGGCAAGGCCAGCCCCAGCATTTT.